This record covers a single T cell receptor (beta chain). These data originate in a study of cytomegalovirus exposure and HLA in healthy donors. Deletions cut 2 bases from V and 7 bases from J, with 8 bases between. The CDR3 length is 13 residues. CDR1 and CDR2 from the germline V gene are SGHTA and FQGNSA. The PCR employed 60 Vbeta primers together with 13 Jbeta primers. The method was immunoSEQ multiplex PCR; TCRdb's version includes in-frame clones alone and lacks a portion of them. The sample carries roughly 140,000 clones, roughly 79% recorded once. Sequenced: PBMCs. This TCR was sampled from a male donor in good health and CMV-seronegative. The chain has TRBV7-2 and TRBJ2-2; D ambiguous. The CDR3 DNA sequence: TGTGCCAGCAGCTTAAGCGCTGGCGGGGAGCTGTTTTTT. As protein: CASSLSAGGELFF.